This T cell receptor beta chain derives from a study of T cells after yellow fever vaccination. Overall study findings and caveats: Secondary responses were weaker yet peaked faster, day 5 versus 15.

Germline loops: CDR1 MNHEY, CDR2 SVGEGT. The CDR3 is made up of 11 amino acids. The V end lost 8 bases, the J end lost 8 bases, and 10 bases lay between the germline ends. This clonotype was picked up a small number of times. Its antigen is currently unknown. MiXCR was run by TCRdb on the 5' RACE reads, yielding one entry per CDR3 protein. The sample has hundreds of thousands of distinct CDR3 sequences, 18% seen once. The sample consisted of PBMCs, taken before the yellow fever booster vaccination. The receptor was isolated from a man aged 18 to 29 who received the YFV17D yellow fever vaccine. J is TRBJ2-1 and V is TRBV6-2 or TRBV6-3; no clear D. CDR3 sequence: CASARAHEQFF. The CDR3 bases are TGTGCCAGCGCCCGCGCCCATGAGCAGTTCTTC.